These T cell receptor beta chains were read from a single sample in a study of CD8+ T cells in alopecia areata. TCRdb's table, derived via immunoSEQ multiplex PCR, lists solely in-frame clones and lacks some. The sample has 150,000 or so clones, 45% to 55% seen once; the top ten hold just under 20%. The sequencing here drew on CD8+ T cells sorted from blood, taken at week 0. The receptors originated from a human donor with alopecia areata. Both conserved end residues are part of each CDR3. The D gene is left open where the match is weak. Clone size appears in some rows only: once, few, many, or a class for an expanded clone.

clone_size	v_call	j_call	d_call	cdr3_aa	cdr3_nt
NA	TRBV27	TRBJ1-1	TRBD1	CASSPSQGAVTFEAFF	TGTGCCAGCAGCCCTAGTCAGGGGGCGGTAACCTTCGAAGCTTTCTTT
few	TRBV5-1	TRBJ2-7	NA	CASIGPAYEQYF	TGCGCCAGCATAGGGCCCGCCTACGAGCAGTACTTC
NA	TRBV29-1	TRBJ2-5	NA	CSDLQETQETQYF	TGCAGCGACCTACAGGAGACACAAGAGACCCAGTACTTC
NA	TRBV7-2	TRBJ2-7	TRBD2	CASSFSSGASYEQYF	TGTGCCAGCAGCTTCTCTAGCGGCGCCTCCTACGAGCAGTACTTC
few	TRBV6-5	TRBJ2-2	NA	CASSYGLAPGGELFF	TGTGCCAGCAGTTACGGGCTAGCCCCTGGCGGGGAGCTGTTTTTT
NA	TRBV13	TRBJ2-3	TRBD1	CASGPGGTLTDTQYF	TGTGCCAGCGGACCAGGGGGCACCTTAACAGATACGCAGTATTTT
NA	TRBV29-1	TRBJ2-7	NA	CSVEDETGDYEQYF	TGCAGCGTTGAAGATGAGACAGGAGATTACGAGCAGTACTTC
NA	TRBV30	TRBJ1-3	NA	CAWTLTVRSSGNTIYF	TGTGCCTGGACCTTGACAGTTCGGAGCTCTGGAAACACCATATATTTT
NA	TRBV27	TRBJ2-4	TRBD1	CASGTGGGGIQYF	TGTGCCAGCGGGACAGGGGGTGGAGGCATTCAGTACTTC
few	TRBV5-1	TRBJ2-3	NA	CASSSGYGSDTQYF	TGCGCCAGCAGCTCGGGATACGGCTCAGATACGCAGTATTTT
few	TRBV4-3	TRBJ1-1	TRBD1	CASSQDFGQGGTEAFF	TGCGCCAGCAGCCAAGATTTTGGACAGGGCGGCACTGAAGCTTTCTTT
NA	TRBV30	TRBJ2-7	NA	CAWKADSYEQYF	TGTGCCTGGAAGGCGGACTCCTACGAGCAGTACTTC
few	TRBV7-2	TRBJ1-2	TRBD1	CASSLGQLYGYTF	TGTGCCAGCAGTCTGGGACAGCTCTATGGCTACACCTTC
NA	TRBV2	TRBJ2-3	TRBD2	CASNDITGTSGGARDTQYF	TGTGCCAGCAATGATATTACCGGGACTAGCGGGGGAGCGAGAGATACGCAGTATTTT
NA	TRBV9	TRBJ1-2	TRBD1	CASSTRDSYGYTF	TGTGCCAGCAGCACCCGGGACAGCTATGGCTACACCTTC
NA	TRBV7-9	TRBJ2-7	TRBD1	CASSSPGTATYEQYF	TGTGCCAGCAGCTCCCCCGGGACAGCAACCTACGAGCAGTACTTC
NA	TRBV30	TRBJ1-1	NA	CAWSVGDGTAFF	TGTGCCTGGAGTGTAGGGGATGGGACAGCTTTCTTT
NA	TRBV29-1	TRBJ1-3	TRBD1	CSVLDRASGNTIYF	TGCAGCGTTCTTGACAGGGCCAGCGGAAACACCATATATTTT
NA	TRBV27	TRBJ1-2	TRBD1	CASSSGQGAPLYGYTF	TGTGCCAGCAGTTCGGGACAGGGGGCCCCTCTATATGGCTACACCTTC
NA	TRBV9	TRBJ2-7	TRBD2	CASSGGLAGYEQYF	TGTGCCAGCAGCGGAGGACTAGCGGGGTACGAGCAGTACTTC